This T cell receptor (beta chain) was identified during a study of blood T cell repertoires in COVID-19. The table came from immunoSEQ multiplex PCR; TCRdb's copy has only in-frame clones and leaves some out. Among 100,000 to 120,000 clones, approximately 82% were seen once, and the ten largest hold 3% to 4%. Germline CDR1 and CDR2: MDHEN and SYDVKM. Trimming took 7 bases from V and 1 from J; bases not matched to a gene: 6. The CDR3 totals 16 residues. The chain combines TRBV28 with TRBJ1-6; 8 bases match TRBD1. Sequences were obtained from peripheral blood. This TCR was sampled from a woman of 80 years or more with acute or convalescent COVID-19. The CDR3 here is CASTMDRASYNSPLHF. DNA of the CDR3: TGTGCCAGCACAATGGACAGGGCATCCTATAATTCACCCCTCCACTTT.